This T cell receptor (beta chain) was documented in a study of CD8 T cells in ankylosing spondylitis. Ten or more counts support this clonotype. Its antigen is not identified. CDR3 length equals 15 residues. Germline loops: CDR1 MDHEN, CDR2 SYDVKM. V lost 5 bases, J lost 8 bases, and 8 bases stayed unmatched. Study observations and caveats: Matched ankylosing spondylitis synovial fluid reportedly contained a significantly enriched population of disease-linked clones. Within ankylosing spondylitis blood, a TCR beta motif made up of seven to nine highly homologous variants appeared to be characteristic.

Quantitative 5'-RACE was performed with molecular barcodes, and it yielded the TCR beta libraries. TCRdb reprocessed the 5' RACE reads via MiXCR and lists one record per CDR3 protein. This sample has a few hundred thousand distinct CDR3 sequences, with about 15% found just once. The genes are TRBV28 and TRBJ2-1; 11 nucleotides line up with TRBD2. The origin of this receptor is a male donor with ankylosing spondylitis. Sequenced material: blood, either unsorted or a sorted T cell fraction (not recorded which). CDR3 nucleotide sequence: TGTGCCAGCAGTGGAAGACTAGCGGGACTCTATGAGCAGTTCTTC. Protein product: CASSGRLAGLYEQFF.